Below, 5 T cell receptor beta chains from the same sample are listed, as sequenced in a study of blood T cell repertoires in COVID-19. Sequencing was performed with immunoSEQ multiplex PCR; in TCRdb, only in-frame clones are kept and a portion is missing. This table has 300,000 or so clones, around 90% appearing once. The sequenced material came from PBMCs or T cells enriched from blood (not recorded which). These receptors all stem from a woman in her 30s who had recovered from COVID-19.

This sequence joins TRBV4-1 and TRBJ2-5; TRBD2 agrees at 9 bases. V dropped 1 base and J dropped 4; count of bases not matched to a gene: 10. The length of the CDR3 is 17 residues. CDR1 and CDR2 from the germline V gene are MGHRA and YSYEKL. CDR3 sequence reads: CASSQGLIAGDIETQYF. CDR3 in DNA: TGCGCCAGCAGCCAAGGATTGATAGCGGGAGATATAGAGACCCAGTACTTC.

The chain links TRBV28 to TRBJ1-1; D gene uncertain. This CDR3 comprises 12 residues. CDR1 and CDR2 from the germline V gene are MDHEN and SYDVKM. V was pared by 6 bases and J by 5 bases, with 10 bases between. CDR3: CASRYGRTEAFF. DNA for the CDR3: TGTGCCAGCAGATACGGTAGAACTGAAGCTTTCTTT.

The rearrangement uses TRBV28 and TRBJ2-3; D perhaps matches TRBD2 (5 bases). From germline, CDR1 is MDHEN and CDR2 SYDVKM. The CDR3 spans 15 residues. V lost 5 bases, J lost 3 bases, and 15 bases lay in between. CDR3 DNA: TGTGCCAGCAGTCGGACTGGTAAGAGGACAGATACGCAGTATTTT. Its protein is CASSRTGKRTDTQYF.

This clone has just a few counts. The genes are TRBV5-1 and TRBJ2-2; 7 positions agree with TRBD2. The CDR3 runs to 14 residues. CDR1 SGHRS and CDR2 YFSETQ come from the germline V gene. With 4 bases clipped from V and 6 bases from J, the junction kept 6 bases outside the gene matches. The CDR3 reads CASSLTGLAGELFF. In nucleotides, the CDR3 is TGCGCCAGCAGCCTAACAGGACTAGCCGGGGAGCTGTTTTTT. Drawing the rest from reference TRBV5-1 and TRBJ2-2, the complete variable domain is KAGVTQTPRYLIKTRGQQVTLSCSPISGHRSVSWYQQTPGQGLQFLFEYFSETQRNKGNFPGRFSGRQFSNSRSEMNVSTLELGDSALYLCASSLTGLAGELFFGEGSRLTVL.

This clone was seen more than once but under ten times. The chain has TRBV7-3 and TRBJ2-1; 9 bases are a match to TRBD2. Per the germline V gene, CDR1 is SGHTA and CDR2 is FQGTGA. The length of the CDR3 is 18 residues. Germline trimming cut 2 bases from V and 1 base from J; bases unmatched to any gene: 9. CDR3 sequence reads: CASSLFGIAGASYNEQFF. CDR3 DNA sequence: TGTGCCAGCAGCTTATTCGGGATAGCGGGAGCATCCTACAATGAGCAGTTCTTC.